The entry below gives a single T cell receptor beta chain sequence along with its context. Its specific antigen is unknown. The record has no base qualities; no much larger clone is one base away. Interpreted using the paper, the treatment or condition label stands for: preoperative locoregional IRX-2 cytokine immunotherapy. The samples were obtained from a phase Ib study that tested preoperative, locoregional IRX-2 cytokine immunotherapy designed to prime immune responses. Donors were patients with early-stage breast cancer who received IRX-2 before surgery. This entry belongs to a study of preoperative IRX-2 immunotherapy in early breast cancer (dated by TCRdb to between 2017 and 2020). As encoded in the germline V gene, CDR1 is MNHEY while CDR2 is SVGAGI. The cysteine opens and the phenylalanine closes a CDR3 of 12 amino acids. Only the CDR3 part of the read is kept: 36 bases, read in frame from the first base. The germline ends are 6 bases apart after V is trimmed by 4 bases and J by 3 bases.

Receptor libraries were prepared by the immunoSEQ multiplex PCR assay. TCRdb stores this immuneACCESS table with in-frame sequences only. Part of the clones is absent; in the studies checked, under half of the shortfall reflects unresolved V genes, and no reason is known for the rest. The sample contains fewer than 40,000 clones, nearly 95% of them found a single time. Of the sample, 5% to 7% falls within the top ten clones. This material was collected from a patient treated with IRX-2 immunotherapy. Recombination connected TRBV6-5 to TRBJ1-1; a confident D gene designation cannot be given. This clonotype was obtained from a human donor with breast cancer. The CDR3 reads CASSSVYTEAFF. The nucleotide sequence is TGTGCCAGCAGTTCGGTTTACACTGAAGCTTTCTTT.